This record covers a single T cell receptor (beta chain). The antigen it binds to is not known. Per-base quality was not reported, and no clone a single base away is much larger than it. Patients chosen for sequencing had shown expansion of CD8+CD57+ cells by flow cytometry. Every patient had a diagnosis of severe acquired aplastic anemia based on International Study of Aplastic Anemia and Agranulocytosis and Camitta criteria. Patients had received no therapy at the time of blood sampling. In the study, sorted CD4+ and CD8+ blood T cells from patients with severe aplastic anemia and from healthy subjects underwent deep sequencing of TCR repertoires. Patients were enrolled under clinicaltrials.gov protocols 00001620, 01623167, 00001397, 00071045, 00081523 and 00961064 in the USA. Ficoll-Paque density gradient centrifugation was used to isolate peripheral blood mononuclear cells. Before DNA was extracted, CD4+ and CD8+ T cells were sorted using either FACS or magnetic beads.

The data are from a study of CD8+CD57+ T cells in acquired aplastic anemia listed by TCRdb under 2018. In the study overall: Extracted DNA from sorted CD4+ and CD8+ cells averaged approximately 3 ug, ranging from about 0.17 to 27.4 ug. CD8+CD57+ expansion was defined as a frequency above the mean frequency observed in healthy subjects. The full study reports these points: About 29 CD8+ CDR3 sequences were found to be shared between patients and controls, but these sequences appeared to be highly expressed in patients and within the immunodominant clones of the patients. Patients and healthy controls showed no significant difference in CD8+ Simpson's diversity (P=0.060).

The V end loses 0 bases and the J end loses 0 bases, and a stretch of 11 bases separates them. In the germline V gene (reference sequence), CDR1 corresponds to DFQATT and CDR2 to SNEGSKA. The CDR3 sequence holds 15 residues, the cysteine and phenylalanine included. Only the CDR3 DNA stays, 45 bases, in frame from base 1. TCR beta VDJ combination and CDR3 sequence profiling used genomic DNA as the template. An Illumina HiSeq 2000 was the platform used for TCR repertoire sequencing. The paper's data handling went like this. TRBV/TRBJ rearrangement plots, CDR3 size and DJ length profiles, and Simpson's diversity index were used to assess repertoires. Whichever DNA sequence was most abundant in the deep sequencing data was defined as the immunodominant clone. CDR3 amino acid sequences were checked for sharing across subjects and were also compared against the VDJdb database and published repertoires. The public sequencing data were trimmed at Q25 with fastp and processed into clonotypes with MiXCR by TCRdb, which kept only in-frame beta chains. Every distinct CDR3 protein forms one entry, paired with its most common genes and DNA. TCRdb's processing, not the study's, gives the V and J calls here. Across this sample there are over 250,000 distinct CDR3 sequences, with 45% to 65% seen only once. Approximately 1.2% of the sample is held by the ten biggest clonotypes.

This chain joins TRBV20-1 to TRBJ2-5; no D segment can be confidently identified. Sequencing used sorted CD4+, CD8+, or CD8+CD57+ T cells (not recorded which) from PBMCs. The clonotype was recovered from a human donor with aplastic anemia. The CDR3 protein is CSARDLTVHQETQYF. Read as DNA, the sequence is TGCAGTGCTAGAGATCTAACAGTCCACCAAGAGACCCAGTACTTC.